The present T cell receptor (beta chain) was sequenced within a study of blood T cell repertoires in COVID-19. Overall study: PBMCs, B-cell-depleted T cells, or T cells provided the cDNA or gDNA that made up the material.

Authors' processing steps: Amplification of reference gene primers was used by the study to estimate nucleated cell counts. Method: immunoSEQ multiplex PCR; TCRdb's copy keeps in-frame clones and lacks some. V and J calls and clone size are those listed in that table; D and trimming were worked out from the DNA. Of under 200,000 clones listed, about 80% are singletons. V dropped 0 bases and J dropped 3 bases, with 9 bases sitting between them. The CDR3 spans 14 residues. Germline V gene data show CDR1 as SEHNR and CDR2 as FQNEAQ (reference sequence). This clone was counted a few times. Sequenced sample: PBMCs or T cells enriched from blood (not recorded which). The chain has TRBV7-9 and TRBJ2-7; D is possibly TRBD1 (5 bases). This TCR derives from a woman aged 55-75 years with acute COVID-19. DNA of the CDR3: TGTGCCAGCAGCTTAGCGACAGCTAACTACGAGCAGTACTTC. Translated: CASSLATANYEQYF.